This T cell receptor beta chain appears in the sequencing data of a study of neurological immune-mediated disorders. The V gene's germline CDR1 is SGHTA and CDR2 FQGNSA. CDR3 length equals 13 residues. Trimming pared 4 bases from V and 0 bases from J, leaving 5 bases between. TCRdb reprocessed the 5' RACE reads with MiXCR, giving one entry per CDR3 protein. This repertoire shows about 18,000 distinct CDR3 sequences, more than 3% found once; its top ten account for over 20%. This clonotype has at least ten counts. The V call is TRBV7-2, the J call TRBJ2-3; D remains ambiguous. The sequenced sample consisted of CD8+ T cells from blood. This receptor was obtained from a woman in her forties in good health. The CDR3 spells CASSSDSTDTQYF. The CDR3 DNA follows: TGTGCCAGCAGCTCAGATAGCACAGATACGCAGTATTTT.